This T cell receptor beta chain was identified in a study of cytomegalovirus exposure and HLA in healthy donors. General study points: Most TCR sequences proved rare, with some public TCRs found in many donors.

The PCR employed 60 Vbeta primers together with 13 Jbeta primers. Sequencing used immunoSEQ multiplex PCR; TCRdb keeps in-frame clones, though not all of them. The sample lists approximately 300,000 clones; around four fifths were seen once. The CDR3 runs to 15 residues. V gave up 7 bases and J gave up 2 bases; unmatched junction bases: 7. CDR1 is SNHLY and CDR2 is FYNNEI in the germline V gene. With respect to this clone: Its matching antigen is unknown.

This receptor was taken from a woman aged 35 to 49 in good health and CMV-seropositive. This chain joins TRBV2 and TRBJ1-4; TRBD1 agrees at 7 bases. Sequencing was carried out using PBMCs. The CDR3 DNA is TGTGCCAGCACCCAACAGGGGAAGACTAATGAAAAACTGTTTTTT. Translating it yields CASTQQGKTNEKLFF.